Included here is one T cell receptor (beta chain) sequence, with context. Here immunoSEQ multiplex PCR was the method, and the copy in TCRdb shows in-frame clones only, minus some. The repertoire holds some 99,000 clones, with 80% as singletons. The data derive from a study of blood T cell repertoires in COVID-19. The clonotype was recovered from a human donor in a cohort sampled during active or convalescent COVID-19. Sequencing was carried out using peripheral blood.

CDR3 in amino acids: CSAYLGRESYNEQFF. The CDR3, as DNA: TGCAGCGCCTACCTCGGTCGAGAGTCCTACAATGAGCAGTTCTTC. This rearrangement joins TRBV29-1 to TRBJ2-1; D unclear. Germline V gene lookup returns CDR1 SQVTM and CDR2 ANQGSEA. The CDR3 is made up of 15 amino acids. Trimming took off 7 bases at V and 1 base at J, with 17 bases between the two ends.